This TCR beta chain was recorded in a study of technical replicates of blood from several donors (dated by TCRdb to about 2017). The CDR3, cysteine through phenylalanine, is 15 amino acids long. The retained sequence is limited to the CDR3, 45 bases, with the frame set at the first base. V lost 5 bases and J lost 2 bases, and the count of bases not matched to a germline gene is 7. From the germline V gene, CDR1 is KGHSH and CDR2 is LQKENI. As concerns this clone: There is no known antigen for this receptor. Per-base quality was not reported, and no clone a single base away is much larger than it.

Libraries were prepared through the immunoSEQ multiplex PCR assay. This is the immuneACCESS table as TCRdb keeps it, with only in-frame sequences that have V and J called. A part of the clones is gone; compared with another copy, unresolved V genes explain less than half, and the rest is unexplained. Present in this sample are about 90,000 clones, less than 95% of which were seen just once. The ten largest clones take up over 0.2% of the sample. The sequencing input was T cells isolated from PBMCs. This clonotype originated in a human donor in good health. The chain uses TRBV18 and TRBJ1-2, and 8 junctional nucleotides match TRBD1. The nucleotides are TGTGCCAGCTCAGCCAGGCAGGGGGCAAACTATGGCTACACCTTC. Its product reads: CASSARQGANYGYTF.